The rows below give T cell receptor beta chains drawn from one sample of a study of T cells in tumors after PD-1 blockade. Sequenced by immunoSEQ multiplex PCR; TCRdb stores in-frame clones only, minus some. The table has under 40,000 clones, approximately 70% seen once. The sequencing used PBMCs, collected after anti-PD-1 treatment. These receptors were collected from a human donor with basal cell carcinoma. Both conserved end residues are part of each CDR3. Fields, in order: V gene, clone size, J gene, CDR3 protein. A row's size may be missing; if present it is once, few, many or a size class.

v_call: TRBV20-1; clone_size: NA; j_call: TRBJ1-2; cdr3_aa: CSASTGQGGYGYTF
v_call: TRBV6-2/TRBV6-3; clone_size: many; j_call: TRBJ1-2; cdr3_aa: CASSYWRGPGYTF
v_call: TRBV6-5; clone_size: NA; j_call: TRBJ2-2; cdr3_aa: CASRTGTANTGELFF
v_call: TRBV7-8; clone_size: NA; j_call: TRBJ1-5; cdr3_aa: CASEPTAYSNQPQHF
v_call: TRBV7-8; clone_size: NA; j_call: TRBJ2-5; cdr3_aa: CASSLSNVKETQYF
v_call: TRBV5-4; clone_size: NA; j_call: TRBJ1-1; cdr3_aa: CASSLALAGGTEAFF
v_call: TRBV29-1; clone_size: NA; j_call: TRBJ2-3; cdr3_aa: CSVEPPSGSTDTQYF
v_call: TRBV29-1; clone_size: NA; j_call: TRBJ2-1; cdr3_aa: CSVGAGAIYNEQFF
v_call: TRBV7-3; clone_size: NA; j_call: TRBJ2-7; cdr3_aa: CASSSTGTSSSYEQYF
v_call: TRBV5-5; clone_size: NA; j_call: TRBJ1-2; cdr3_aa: CASSLFTNYGYTF
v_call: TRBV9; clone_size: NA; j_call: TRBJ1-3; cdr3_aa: CASSVVDEGSSGNTIYF
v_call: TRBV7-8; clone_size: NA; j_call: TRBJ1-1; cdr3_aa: CASSFQGGTEAFF
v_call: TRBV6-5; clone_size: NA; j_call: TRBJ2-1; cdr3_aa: CASRRDRLTEEQFF
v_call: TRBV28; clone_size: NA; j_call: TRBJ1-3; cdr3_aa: CASTVIGGSIYF
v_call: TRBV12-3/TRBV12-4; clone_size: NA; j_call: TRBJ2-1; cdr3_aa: CASSLTPYNEQFF
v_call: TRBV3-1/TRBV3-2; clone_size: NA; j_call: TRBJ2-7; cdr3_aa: CASSQKGPGTSYEQYF
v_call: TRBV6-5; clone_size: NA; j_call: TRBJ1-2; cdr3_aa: CASSSLPGDGYTF
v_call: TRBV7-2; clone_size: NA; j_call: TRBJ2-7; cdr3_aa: CASSLVGASYEQYF
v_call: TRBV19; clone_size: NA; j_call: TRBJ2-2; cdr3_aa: CASSIALGLVTGELFF
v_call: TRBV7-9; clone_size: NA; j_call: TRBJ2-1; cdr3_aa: CASSLASGNEQFF
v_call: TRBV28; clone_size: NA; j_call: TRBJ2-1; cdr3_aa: CASSLLRGINEQFF
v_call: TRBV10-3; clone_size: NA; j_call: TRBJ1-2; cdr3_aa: CAISGQPDYGYTF
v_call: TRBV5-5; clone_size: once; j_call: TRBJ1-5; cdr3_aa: CASSLAGYGQPQHF
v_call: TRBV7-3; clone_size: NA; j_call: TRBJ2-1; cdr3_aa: CASSLNSGSLDEQFF
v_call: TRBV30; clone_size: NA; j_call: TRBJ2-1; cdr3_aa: CAWSKAVVGEQFF
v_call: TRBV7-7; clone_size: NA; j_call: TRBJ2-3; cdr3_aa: CASSLVAGDTDTQYF
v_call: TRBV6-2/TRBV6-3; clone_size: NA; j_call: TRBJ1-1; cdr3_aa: CASSYPRGVNYGSNTEAFF
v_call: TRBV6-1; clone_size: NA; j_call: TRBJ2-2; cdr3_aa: CASSERGQNPGELFF
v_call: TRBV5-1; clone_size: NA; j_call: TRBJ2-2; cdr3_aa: CATMDRVNTGELFF
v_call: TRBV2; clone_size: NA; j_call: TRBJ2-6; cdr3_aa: CASSEAVAGANVLTF
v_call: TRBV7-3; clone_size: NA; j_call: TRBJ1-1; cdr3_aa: CASSSGGVNTEAFF
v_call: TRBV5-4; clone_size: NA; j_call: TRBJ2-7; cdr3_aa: CATSSGGGYYEQYF
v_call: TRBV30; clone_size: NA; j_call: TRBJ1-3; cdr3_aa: CAWSPGRAGGNTIYF
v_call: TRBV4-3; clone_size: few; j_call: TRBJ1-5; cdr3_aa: CASSHARGTGANQPQHF
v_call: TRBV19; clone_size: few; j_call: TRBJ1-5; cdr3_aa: CASSRPGYSNQPQHF
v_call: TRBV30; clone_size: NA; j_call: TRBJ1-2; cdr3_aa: CAWTAGQYGYTF
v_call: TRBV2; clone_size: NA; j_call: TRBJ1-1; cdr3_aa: CASRTQGANTEAFF
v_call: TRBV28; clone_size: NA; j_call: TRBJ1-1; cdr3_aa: CASSTGDTEAFF
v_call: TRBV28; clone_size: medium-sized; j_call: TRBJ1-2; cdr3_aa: CASSLQGVNNGYTF
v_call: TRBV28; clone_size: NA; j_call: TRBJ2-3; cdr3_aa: CASSTVLAGGPDTQYF
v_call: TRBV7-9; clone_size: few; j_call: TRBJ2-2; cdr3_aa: CASSLGAGVTGELFF
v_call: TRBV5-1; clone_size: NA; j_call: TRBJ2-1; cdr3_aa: CASSLKATDEQFF
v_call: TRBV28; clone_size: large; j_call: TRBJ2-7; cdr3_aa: CASSLVAPGEQYF
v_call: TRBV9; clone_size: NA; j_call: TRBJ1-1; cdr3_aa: CASSVRANTEAFF
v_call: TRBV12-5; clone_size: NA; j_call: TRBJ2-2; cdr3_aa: CASGPIGTFNTGELFF
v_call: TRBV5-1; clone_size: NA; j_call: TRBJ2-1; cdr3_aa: CASSLDGASNEQFF
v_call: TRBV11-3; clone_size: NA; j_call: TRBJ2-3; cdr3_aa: CASSWGPMGLAGVATQYF
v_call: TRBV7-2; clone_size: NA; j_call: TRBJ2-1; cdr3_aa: CASSPQGLAGGNEQFF
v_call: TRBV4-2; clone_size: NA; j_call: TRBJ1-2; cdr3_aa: CASSLPGTGAYAGYTF
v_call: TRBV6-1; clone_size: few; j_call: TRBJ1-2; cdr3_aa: CASSEVSPGATNYGYTF
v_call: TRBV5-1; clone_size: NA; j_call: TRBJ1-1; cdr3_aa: CASSLRTANTEAFF
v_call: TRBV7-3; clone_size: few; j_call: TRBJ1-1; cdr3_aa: CASSLTPAGSAFF
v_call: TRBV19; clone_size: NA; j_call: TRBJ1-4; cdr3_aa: CASSARTGVEKLFF
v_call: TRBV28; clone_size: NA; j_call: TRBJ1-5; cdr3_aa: CASSFVRLGQPQHF
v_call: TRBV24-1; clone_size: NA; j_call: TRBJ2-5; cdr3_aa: CATSGGGAGEETQYF
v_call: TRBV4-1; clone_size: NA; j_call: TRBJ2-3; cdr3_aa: CASSQTSTDTQYF
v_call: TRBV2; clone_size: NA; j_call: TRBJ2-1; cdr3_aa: CASLNWQKSNEQFF